Presented here are 6 T cell receptor beta chains from one specimen sequenced in a study of CD8+ T cells in alopecia areata. As to treatment: oral pan-JAK inhibitor, 5-10 mg twice daily. Following extraction, RNA underwent reverse transcription to cDNA, which served as the sequencing template. Profiled with immunoSEQ multiplex PCR; TCRdb holds only in-frame clones, not every one. This sample has fewer than 350,000 clones, with roughly 60% found just once. The sequencing here drew on CD4+ T cells sorted from blood, taken at week 24, from a patient treated with tofacitinib. These receptor sequences come from a human donor with alopecia areata.

This clone showed up just once. The V call is TRBV20-1, the J call TRBJ2-7; tentative D call: TRBD1 (5 bases). In germline, CDR1 is DFQATT, CDR2 SNEGSKA (reference sequence). The CDR3 contains 11 residues. V was pared by 5 bases and J by 7 bases, with 12 bases between. The CDR3 protein is CSAPYRLEQYF. As DNA, the CDR3 is TGCAGTGCTCCGTACAGGCTTGAGCAGTACTTC.

This CDR3 is CAWGWSDEQFF. In DNA form, the CDR3 reads TGTGCCTGGGGGTGGAGCGATGAGCAGTTCTTC. The chain carries TRBV30 and TRBJ2-1; D gene uncertain. There are 11 residues in the CDR3. Germline-derived CDR1 and CDR2 are GTSNPN and SVGIG (reference sequence). Deletions cut 5 bases from V and 8 bases from J, with 10 bases between.

V and J are TRBV10-3 and TRBJ1-2, with a possible D match to TRBD1 (6 bases). The CDR3 runs 13 residues. Germline assignment: CDR1 ENHRY and CDR2 SYGVKD. V was cut by 6 bases and J by 7 bases, with 15 bases left in between. The CDR3 protein is CAIRGTFKGGYTF. CDR3 DNA: TGTGCCATCAGAGGGACATTTAAGGGTGGCTACACCTTC.

The chain has TRBV7-3 and TRBJ2-7; no firm D call. The germline V gene has CDR1 SGHTA and CDR2 FQGTGA. CDR3 length equals 13 residues. Trimming shortened V by 4 bases and J by 5 bases, and 12 bases separated the two germline ends. The CDR3 loop is CASSSSITHEQYF. The CDR3 nucleotides are TGTGCCAGCAGCTCGTCTATTACCCACGAGCAGTACTTC.

J is TRBJ1-2 and V is TRBV7-2; 10 bases align to TRBD1. V gave up 5 bases and J gave up 4 bases; unmatched junction bases: 1. The CDR3 spans 13 residues. The V gene's germline CDR1 is SGHTA and CDR2 FQGNSA. CDR3 amino acids: CASSRQGAYGYTF. The CDR3 coding sequence is TGTGCCAGCAGCAGACAGGGGGCCTATGGCTACACCTTC.

V gene TRBV19 combines with J gene TRBJ2-2; D is perhaps TRBD1 (6 bases). Trimming pared 3 bases from V and 5 bases from J, leaving 19 bases between. This CDR3 is 17 amino acids long. Per germline, CDR1 LNHDA and CDR2 SQIVND (reference sequence). The CDR3 loop reads CASSIFRDHQGTGELFF. The DNA of the CDR3 is TGTGCCAGTAGTATCTTCCGGGACCATCAGGGGACCGGGGAGCTGTTTTTT.